This TCR beta chain was identified in a study of T-cell reconstitution after alpha-beta-depleted transplantation in children. Construction of the TCRbeta library involved unique molecular identifiers. MiXCR, applied by TCRdb to the PCR reads, yields one record per CDR3 protein. The sample consists of nearly 400,000 distinct CDR3 sequences, 20% of them appearing once. Trimming cost V 2 bases and J 4 bases, with 12 bases left between them. This CDR3 has 14 residues. The V gene's germline CDR1 is MNHEY and CDR2 SVGAGI. A few counts support this clonotype. The sequenced sample was PBMCs from the stem cell graft donor, obtained from the stem cell graft. V usage is TRBV6-5 and J usage is TRBJ2-7; D might be TRBD1 or TRBD2, each matching 6 bases. The TCR originated in a human donor who donated a stem cell graft to a child with acute myeloid leukemia. The CDR3 DNA reads as TGTGCCAGCAGTTACGGAGGGGGGAAATACGAGCAGTACTTC. It specifies CASSYGGGKYEQYF.